The present TCR beta chain was sequenced within a study of Graves' ophthalmopathy and Graves' hyperthyroidism. Remarks on this clonotype: What it binds is not known.

Study outcomes and limitations: Appearing in blood as well were most expanded thyroid clonotypes above 0.001 frequency. Using 13 signatures, a model distinguished ophthalmopathy from stable hyperthyroidism, reaching around 90% sensitivity and approximately 82% specificity.

Deletions cut 4 bases from V and 10 bases from J, with 24 bases between. Germline CDR1 reads SGHRS; CDR2 reads YFSETQ. CDR3 size: 17 residues. Diagnosis used clinical symptoms, serum thyroxine, TRAb, thyroid ultrasound and orbital computed tomography. Amplification targeted the TCR beta CDR3 regions, with RNA transcripts as the source material. HTBI-primed RT-PCR formed the first round, and a multiplex PCR formed the second. TCRdb reprocessed the multiplex PCR reads via MiXCR and lists one record per CDR3 protein. Of roughly 1.1 million distinct CDR3 sequences in the sample, roughly 35% are singletons; the top ten hold over 8.5%.

The receptor comes from an adult man with Graves' hyperthyroidism. The chain carries TRBV5-1 and TRBJ1-6; TRBD1 might be the D (5 bases). Sequencing was done on a sample of peripheral blood or thyroid tissue (not recorded which). The DNA of the CDR3 is TGCGCCAGCAGCGATGGAGCGGTTGGGGCCCAGTACTCACCCCTCCACTTT. Amino acids: CASSDGAVGAQYSPLHF.